These T cell receptor beta chains were read from a single sample in a study of Graves' ophthalmopathy and Graves' hyperthyroidism. TCRdb used MiXCR to reprocess the multiplex PCR reads, holding one entry per CDR3 protein. The sample shows about 210,000 distinct CDR3 sequences, roughly 27% of them seen only once. Material: peripheral blood. The receptors derive from a man over 45 with Graves' ophthalmopathy. Both conserved end residues are part of each CDR3. A D gene is named only where the DNA matches it firmly. The listing skips clone size in some rows; elsewhere it reads once, few, many or a size class.

clone_size: many
j_call: TRBJ2-5
v_call: TRBV6-1
d_call: TRBD2
cdr3_nt: TGTGCCAGCGATAGGGAGGGCGAGCAAGAGACCCAGTACTTC
cdr3_aa: CASDREGEQETQYF

clone_size: -
j_call: TRBJ2-5
v_call: TRBV11-2
d_call: -
cdr3_nt: TGTGCCAGCAGCTTAGAGCTGGGGGAAGAGACCCAGTACTTC
cdr3_aa: CASSLELGEETQYF

clone_size: -
j_call: TRBJ1-1
v_call: TRBV7-2
d_call: TRBD1
cdr3_nt: TGTGCCAGCAGCTTAGGTAGGACAGGGAACACTGAAGCTTTCTTT
cdr3_aa: CASSLGRTGNTEAFF

clone_size: -
j_call: TRBJ2-7
v_call: TRBV11-2
d_call: TRBD2
cdr3_nt: TGTGCCAGCAGCCCACGGGGGGCGGGACTAGCGGGTGTCCCCTACGAGCAGTACTTC
cdr3_aa: CASSPRGAGLAGVPYEQYF

clone_size: many
j_call: TRBJ1-1
v_call: TRBV19
d_call: TRBD1
cdr3_nt: TGTGCCAGTAGAAGGGACAGGCTCTACGGGTACACTGAAGCTTTCTTT
cdr3_aa: CASRRDRLYGYTEAFF

clone_size: -
j_call: TRBJ2-7
v_call: TRBV7-2
d_call: -
cdr3_nt: TGTGCCAGCAGCTCCGTCGGACAGAGCTACGAGCAGTACTTC
cdr3_aa: CASSSVGQSYEQYF

clone_size: -
j_call: TRBJ1-1
v_call: TRBV20-1
d_call: -
cdr3_nt: TGCAGTGAGATGGGCAGGAACACTGAAGCTTTCTTT
cdr3_aa: CSEMGRNTEAFF

clone_size: few
j_call: TRBJ2-5
v_call: TRBV7-8
d_call: TRBD2
cdr3_nt: TGTGCCAGCAGTCAAACCGGGACTAGCAAACAGACCCAGTACTTC
cdr3_aa: CASSQTGTSKQTQYF

clone_size: many
j_call: TRBJ2-1
v_call: TRBV19
d_call: -
cdr3_nt: TGTGCCAGTAGTATGAATTTCCAACCCTACAATGAGCAGTTCTTC
cdr3_aa: CASSMNFQPYNEQFF

clone_size: many
j_call: TRBJ1-5
v_call: TRBV6-5
d_call: -
cdr3_nt: TGTGCCAGCAGTTACCGGACAGACAATCAGCCCCAGCATTTT
cdr3_aa: CASSYRTDNQPQHF

clone_size: -
j_call: TRBJ1-1
v_call: TRBV19
d_call: -
cdr3_nt: TGTGCCAGTAGTCGCGGGGTTACCCCTGAAGCTTTCTTT
cdr3_aa: CASSRGVTPEAFF

clone_size: -
j_call: TRBJ2-2
v_call: TRBV2
d_call: -
cdr3_nt: TGTGCCAGCAGCCTCAGGGTTTCCGGGGAGCTGTTTTTT
cdr3_aa: CASSLRVSGELFF

clone_size: many
j_call: TRBJ2-2
v_call: TRBV27
d_call: -
cdr3_nt: TGTGCCAGCTCCGGGTCCGGGGAGCTGTTTTTT
cdr3_aa: CASSGSGELFF

clone_size: -
j_call: TRBJ2-7
v_call: TRBV6-2/TRBV6-3
d_call: -
cdr3_nt: TGTGCCAGCGGGGGATACGTCGAGCAGTACTTC
cdr3_aa: CASGGYVEQYF

clone_size: -
j_call: TRBJ1-1
v_call: TRBV19
d_call: TRBD1
cdr3_nt: TGTGCCAGTAGCTTCCCGTGGGGAGACAGGGCGGCGGTCGCTTTCTTT
cdr3_aa: CASSFPWGDRAAVAFF

clone_size: many
j_call: TRBJ2-7
v_call: TRBV6-2/TRBV6-3
d_call: -
cdr3_nt: TGTGCCAGCAGTTCCCGAGGGTACGAGCAGTACTTC
cdr3_aa: CASSSRGYEQYF

clone_size: many
j_call: TRBJ2-6
v_call: TRBV6-2/TRBV6-3
d_call: -
cdr3_nt: TGTGCCAGCGATGGTGGGGTTGCCGGGGCCAACGTCCTGACTTTC
cdr3_aa: CASDGGVAGANVLTF

clone_size: few
j_call: TRBJ1-1
v_call: TRBV6-2/TRBV6-3
d_call: -
cdr3_nt: TGTGCCAGCAGTTACGGAGGAGAAAACACTGAAGCTTTCTTT
cdr3_aa: CASSYGGENTEAFF

clone_size: many
j_call: TRBJ1-1
v_call: TRBV7-8
d_call: -
cdr3_nt: TGTGCCAGCAGTCGTACCCCTTTGGAGCATCCTTTCTTT
cdr3_aa: CASSRTPLEHPFF

clone_size: -
j_call: TRBJ1-1
v_call: TRBV12-3/TRBV12-4
d_call: -
cdr3_nt: TGTGCCAGCGTAAGAGTTGGGGGGTTGGTGACTGAAGCTTTCTTT
cdr3_aa: CASVRVGGLVTEAFF

clone_size: few
j_call: TRBJ2-7
v_call: TRBV20-1
d_call: TRBD2
cdr3_nt: TGCAGTGCTAGGGCTAGCGGGAGGGGGGGAGAGCAGTACTTC
cdr3_aa: CSARASGRGGEQYF

clone_size: many
j_call: TRBJ1-5
v_call: TRBV24-1
d_call: -
cdr3_nt: TGTGCCACCCAGAGGAGGTCCAATCAGCCCCAGCATTTT
cdr3_aa: CATQRRSNQPQHF

clone_size: many
j_call: TRBJ2-5
v_call: TRBV27
d_call: TRBD1
cdr3_nt: TGTGCCACCAGGACAGGGGGCGATGGAGAGACCCAGTACTTC
cdr3_aa: CATRTGGDGETQYF

clone_size: -
j_call: TRBJ1-1
v_call: TRBV20-1
d_call: TRBD1
cdr3_nt: TGCAGTGCTAGAGATCACAGGGGGAACTCACAAGCTTTCTTT
cdr3_aa: CSARDHRGNSQAFF

clone_size: -
j_call: TRBJ2-7
v_call: TRBV30
d_call: TRBD2
cdr3_nt: TGTGCCTGGAGTGTACAAGGGTTCGGAGCGGGAGGGAAAGAGCAGTACTTC
cdr3_aa: CAWSVQGFGAGGKEQYF

clone_size: many
j_call: TRBJ1-1
v_call: TRBV12-3/TRBV12-4
d_call: -
cdr3_nt: TGTGCCAGCAGGATGGGTGGGTACAACACTGAAGCTTTCTTT
cdr3_aa: CASRMGGYNTEAFF

clone_size: many
j_call: TRBJ2-2
v_call: TRBV20-1
d_call: -
cdr3_nt: TGCAGTGCTCAAGGGGTGACCGGGGAGCTGTTTTTT
cdr3_aa: CSAQGVTGELFF

clone_size: -
j_call: TRBJ2-5
v_call: TRBV24-1
d_call: TRBD2
cdr3_nt: TGTGCCACCAGTGATCGACTAGCGGGGCAAGAGACCCAGTACTTC
cdr3_aa: CATSDRLAGQETQYF

clone_size: many
j_call: TRBJ2-2
v_call: TRBV5-1
d_call: -
cdr3_nt: TGCGCCAGCAGCTTGGGGACTGCCCCCGGGGAGCTGTTTTTT
cdr3_aa: CASSLGTAPGELFF

clone_size: -
j_call: TRBJ2-5
v_call: TRBV12-3/TRBV12-4
d_call: -
cdr3_nt: TGTGCCAGCACCCTCGCGGAGAGCTCAGTCCAGGGAGAGACCCAGTACTTC
cdr3_aa: CASTLAESSVQGETQYF

clone_size: many
j_call: TRBJ2-2
v_call: TRBV6-2/TRBV6-3
d_call: -
cdr3_nt: TGTGCCAGCAGTTACAGGGGGTACACCGGGGAGCTGTTTTTT
cdr3_aa: CASSYRGYTGELFF

clone_size: -
j_call: TRBJ2-5
v_call: TRBV13
d_call: TRBD2
cdr3_nt: TGTGCCAGCAGCTTACACGGGACTAGCGGACGGACCCAGTACTTC
cdr3_aa: CASSLHGTSGRTQYF

clone_size: many
j_call: TRBJ2-6
v_call: TRBV10-3
d_call: -
cdr3_nt: TGTGCCATCAGATGGGGGTCTGGGGCCAACGTCCTGACTTTC
cdr3_aa: CAIRWGSGANVLTF

clone_size: many
j_call: TRBJ1-3
v_call: TRBV27
d_call: -
cdr3_nt: TGCGCCAGCAGTACAGGGAAGGGAAACACCATATATTTT
cdr3_aa: CASSTGKGNTIYF

clone_size: many
j_call: TRBJ2-5
v_call: TRBV6-1
d_call: -
cdr3_nt: TGTGCCAGCAGTGAATACACCTTAATCCAAGAGACCCAGTACTTC
cdr3_aa: CASSEYTLIQETQYF

clone_size: many
j_call: TRBJ2-7
v_call: TRBV5-1
d_call: -
cdr3_nt: TGCGCCAGCAGCTGGGTAGGGAATGGCGAGCAGTACTTC
cdr3_aa: CASSWVGNGEQYF

clone_size: many
j_call: TRBJ2-7
v_call: TRBV4-1
d_call: TRBD1
cdr3_nt: TGCGCCAGCAGCCAGGTCCCGGGACAGGCGTACTACGAGCAGTACTTC
cdr3_aa: CASSQVPGQAYYEQYF

clone_size: many
j_call: TRBJ1-2
v_call: TRBV5-1
d_call: -
cdr3_nt: TGCGCCAGCAGCTTGGGGTATGGTCAAGGCTACACCTTC
cdr3_aa: CASSLGYGQGYTF

clone_size: -
j_call: TRBJ1-2
v_call: TRBV24-1
d_call: -
cdr3_nt: TGTGCCACCAGTGATTCCTATCAAAGGAGTTACTATGGCTACACCTTC
cdr3_aa: CATSDSYQRSYYGYTF

clone_size: -
j_call: TRBJ2-7
v_call: TRBV6-2/TRBV6-3
d_call: TRBD2
cdr3_nt: TGTGCCAGCAGCAACCCCACTAGCGGGGCGAAGATCGGCTACGAGCAGTACTTC
cdr3_aa: CASSNPTSGAKIGYEQYF